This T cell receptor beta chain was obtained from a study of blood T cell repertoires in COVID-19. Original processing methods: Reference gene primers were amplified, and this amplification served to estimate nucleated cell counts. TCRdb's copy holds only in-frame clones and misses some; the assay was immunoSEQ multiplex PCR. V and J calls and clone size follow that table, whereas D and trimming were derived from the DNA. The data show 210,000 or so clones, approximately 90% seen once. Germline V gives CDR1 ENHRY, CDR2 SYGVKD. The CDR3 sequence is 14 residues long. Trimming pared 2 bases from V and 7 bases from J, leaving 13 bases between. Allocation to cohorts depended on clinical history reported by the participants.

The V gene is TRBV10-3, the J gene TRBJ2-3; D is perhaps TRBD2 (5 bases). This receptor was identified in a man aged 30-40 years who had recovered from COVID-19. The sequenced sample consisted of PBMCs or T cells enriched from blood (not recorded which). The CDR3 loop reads CAISERGEWNTQYF. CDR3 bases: TGTGCCATCAGTGAGCGGGGAGAATGGAATACGCAGTATTTT.